This entry is about one TCR beta chain. Its antigen is not known. This entry belongs to a study of cytomegalovirus exposure and HLA in healthy donors. PCR involved 60 Vbeta and 13 Jbeta primers. Libraries were prepared by immunoSEQ multiplex PCR; TCRdb keeps only in-frame clonotypes and omits some of them. The repertoire table contains about 58,000 clones. Per the germline V gene, CDR1 is SNHLY and CDR2 is FYNNEI. CDR3 length: 16 amino acids. V was clipped by 0 bases and J by 10 bases, with 16 bases between them. Notes on the study in general: Researchers reported that a few CMV-associated chains were confirmed in vitro as CMV antigen-specific.

The sequence came from a woman under 30 in good health and CMV-seronegative. The V and J genes are TRBV2 and TRBJ1-6, with a possible D match to TRBD1 (5 bases). The material sequenced was PBMCs. The CDR3 sequence: CASSEALAQGRSPLHF. DNA for the CDR3: TGTGCCAGCAGTGAAGCGCTGGCCCAGGGCCGATCACCCCTCCACTTT.